These T cell receptor beta chains were read from a single sample in a study of T cell repertoires in cytomegalovirus infection. One entry per CDR3 protein results from TCRdb running MiXCR on the reads. The table records just under 300,000 distinct CDR3 sequences, about a tenth of them present only once. What was sequenced was PBMCs. The receptors shown here come from a human donor in good health (CMV status not recorded). Some clones in this sample may be carry-over from other donors' samples. CDR3s include the opening cysteine and the closing phenylalanine or tryptophan. D genes are given only for firm matches. Where a row states a size, it is once, few, many or the class of an expanded clone; other rows omit it.

size	length	V	D	J	DNA	CDR3
once	11	TRBV28	-	TRBJ1-1	TGTGCCAGCAGCCCTATTACTGAAGCTTTCTTT	CASSPITEAFF
-	12	TRBV12-3/TRBV12-4	-	TRBJ1-4	TGTGCCAGCAGGGGCGGAGGAGAAAAACTGTTTTTT	CASRGGGEKLFF
few	13	TRBV29-1	TRBD1	TRBJ2-1	TGCAGCGTTGATGGGACAGGGGGCTATGAGCAGTTCTTC	CSVDGTGGYEQFF
many	14	TRBV20-1	TRBD1	TRBJ1-4	TGCAGTGCTAGAACCAGTGGGACAGGTGAAAAACTGTTTTTT	CSARTSGTGEKLFF
few	8	TRBV2	-	TRBJ2-3	TGTGCCAGCGGTACGCAGTATTTT	CASGTQYF
-	14	TRBV20-1	-	TRBJ1-1	TGCAGTGCTAGAGTACAACCCATGAACACTGAAGCTTTCTTT	CSARVQPMNTEAFF
few	13	TRBV10-3	-	TRBJ2-7	TGTGCCATCAGTGAGTCGGCCATGGACGAGCAGTACTTC	CAISESAMDEQYF
-	14	TRBV10-2	-	TRBJ2-1	TGCGCCAGCAGTGCTGTAACCGCGGGGAATGAGCAGTTCTTC	CASSAVTAGNEQFF
many	11	TRBV29-1	-	TRBJ2-1	TGCAGCGTTGGAGAAGCCAGAGAGCAGTTCTTC	CSVGEAREQFF
few	11	TRBV20-1	-	TRBJ2-1	TGCAGTGCTGGACATGTCAATGAGCAGTTCTTC	CSAGHVNEQFF
many	16	TRBV24-1	-	TRBJ2-3	TGTGCCACCAGTGATTATCTGGAGCGGAACACAGATACGCAGTATTTT	CATSDYLERNTDTQYF
few	14	TRBV20-1	TRBD1	TRBJ1-2	TGCAGTGCCTCAGGACAGGGGGCCGTCTATGGCTACACCTTC	CSASGQGAVYGYTF
few	12	TRBV10-2	-	TRBJ2-7	TGCGCCAGCAAAACAGGCAAATACGAGCAGTACTTC	CASKTGKYEQYF
many	15	TRBV28	TRBD1	TRBJ2-3	TGTGCCAGCAGCGGACAGGGTTTGAGGGCAGATACGCAGTATTTT	CASSGQGLRADTQYF
many	12	TRBV7-2	-	TRBJ2-2	TGTGCCAGCAGACTGAGGTCCGGGGAGCTGTTTTTT	CASRLRSGELFF
many	13	TRBV28	-	TRBJ2-5	TGTGCCAGCCGTACCACAGTCATGGAGACCCAGTACTTC	CASRTTVMETQYF
-	14	TRBV18	-	TRBJ1-5	TGTGCCAGCTCAGTGACAGAGAGCAATCAGCCCCAGCATTTT	CASSVTESNQPQHF
few	16	TRBV20-1	-	TRBJ2-1	TGCAGTGCTAGAGATCTTAGGGCTAGTAGGAACAATGAGCAGTTCTTC	CSARDLRASRNNEQFF
few	16	TRBV28	-	TRBJ1-1	TGTGCCAGCAGTTTACCTTCCGGACAAGAGAACACTGAAGCTTTCTTT	CASSLPSGQENTEAFF
many	12	TRBV4-1	-	TRBJ2-1	TGCGCCAGCAGCCAAGTCGGGGGTGAGCAGTTCTTC	CASSQVGGEQFF
-	15	TRBV20-1	-	TRBJ2-3	TGCAGTGCTAGAGCTCGGGGGTTCCGCACAGATACGCAGTATTTT	CSARARGFRTDTQYF
many	12	TRBV28	-	TRBJ1-1	TGTGCCAGCACCCAGGTGAACACTGAAGCTTTCTTT	CASTQVNTEAFF
many	13	TRBV29-1	-	TRBJ1-3	TGCAGCGCTTTACATAGCTCTGGAAACACCATATATTTT	CSALHSSGNTIYF
many	15	TRBV7-3	-	TRBJ1-6	TGTGCCAGCAGCTTAACAGGCCTCTGGGGTTCACCCCTCCACTTT	CASSLTGLWGSPLHF
-	15	TRBV7-9	-	TRBJ1-2	TGTGCCAGCAGCTTTGGCCGACCAGGGCTCGGAGGCTACACCTTC	CASSFGRPGLGGYTF
many	14	TRBV3-1	-	TRBJ1-6	TGTGCCAGCAGCCAAGGGGGGGATCATTCACCCCTCCACTTT	CASSQGGDHSPLHF